The source of this TCR beta chain is a study of vaccination effects on CD4 cells after COVID-19. Points from the study as a whole: No early post-infection timepoints were available in the study, which also included few convalescent patients.

Points on this clone: The antigen remains undetermined.

Sequencing was performed with immunoSEQ multiplex PCR; in TCRdb, only in-frame clones are kept and a portion is missing. The sample records around 75,000 clones, around 70% being singletons. Before sequencing took place, the ViraFEST assay used viral peptide pools to expand antigen-specific CD4+ T cells. Researchers isolated CD4+ T cells once roughly nine days of culture had elapsed. Infection dated between March and December 2020, before the Alpha, Beta and Delta variants reached the United States. IL-2 at 9 to 10 IU/ml and peptides at approximately 9.5 ug/ml were added to cultured PBMC, fewer than 2.5 million per well. A pool of HIV-1 Nef peptides served as the condition for the negative control culture. At days 3 and 7, half of the medium was exchanged for IL-2 medium. CDR3 length: 16 amino acids. The trim removed 1 base at V and 3 bases at J, leaving 8 bases unmatched. CDR1 SGHNT and CDR2 YENEEA come from the germline V gene.

The material was CD4+ T cells from PBMCs cultured with HIV peptides, obtained before COVID-19 vaccination. Noted subset: HIV-1 Nef peptide pool negative control/reference culture. This chain connects TRBV11-3 to TRBJ2-7, with 8 positions matching TRBD1. The receptor's source is a human donor who had a prior SARS-CoV-2 infection. The DNA for the CDR3 is TGTGCCAGCAGCTTAGCCCACGGGACAGGCCTCTACGAGCAGTACTTC. This gives the protein CASSLAHGTGLYEQYF.